One T cell receptor beta chain is described in this entry. This clonotype was picked up one time. It lacks a known antigen. Base quality data are lacking; no much larger clone is found one base away. One read provides weak support. RNA was extracted using the RNeasy kit, and about 0.5 to 1 microgram was reverse transcribed with random hexamers. The immunoSEQ multiplex PCR assay, covering 54 Vbeta and 13 Jbeta segments, was used to amplify TCR beta CDR3 regions. PCR amplification bias was corrected by using a synthetic template baseline for primer optimization and computational correction. In the original analysis: Reads were assigned to V, D and J genes according to IMGT and analyzed in immunoSEQ Analyzer, with only productive sequences retained. To calculate clonality, Shannon entropy was normalized by log2 of the number of productive unique sequences and then subtracted from one. Public and private clones were assessed among the 100 most prevalent clones of each patient and control. Clones were defined as Susac-specific if absent from the healthy and MS cohorts, from more than 900 published viral clones and from other ImmuneACCESS disease sequences. TCRdb passed the public sequencing reads through fastp at Q25 and MiXCR, retaining productive beta sequences. All rows with the same CDR3 protein become a single entry with the most common DNA and genes. The V and J calls, along with clone size, are taken from TCRdb and not from the paper's own processing. Across this sample there are about 150,000 distinct CDR3 sequences, with around 95% seen only once. The ten most abundant clones make up about 0.12% of the sample.

These data come from a study of CD8 T cells in Susac syndrome (dated by TCRdb to between 2018 and 2021). Notes on the research overall: Of the Susac syndrome patients who were sequenced, eight were in clinical remission while six had clinically active disease. At the time of blood withdrawal, Susac syndrome patients were either therapy-naive, taking corticosteroids (with some also receiving IVIg), or on IVIg alone. Repertoire sequencing was used to test whether CD8+ T cell activation and differentiation in Susac syndrome was antigen driven. Results and caveats for the whole study, not just this receptor: The CD4+ T cell repertoire of patients with Susac syndrome showed no detectable clonal expansion. The number of individuals in the TCR sequencing and HLA analysis was recognized as being relatively small.

The germline V gene sets CDR1 to MDHEN and CDR2 to SYDVKM. V is cut by 2 bases and J by 5 bases, and the space between the germline ends is 15 bases. The CDR3 measures 15 amino acids from cysteine to phenylalanine. The kept DNA is CDR3 alone, 45 bases in frame from the first base. High-throughput TCR beta sequencing profiled peripheral blood CD8+ and CD4+ T cells from healthy donors, Susac syndrome patients and multiple sclerosis patients. Susac syndrome patients met recently defined diagnostic criteria for definite or probable disease. Bulk CD8+ and CD4+ T cells were purified by magnetic negative isolation, whereas CD8+ TEMRA cells were enriched by FACS. Blood was collected in EDTA tubes and processed within 24 hours, with PBMCs isolated through density gradient centrifugation. PBMCs destined for TCR sequencing were cryopreserved in liquid nitrogen and later thawed in a 37 °C water bath. Purity of sorted or isolated CD4+, CD8+ and CD8+ TEMRA cells was at least 90%.

The material sequenced was CD4+ T cells from PBMCs. The TCR sequence derives from a human donor with Susac syndrome. The chain couples TRBV28 to TRBJ1-2; TRBD1 is possibly the D segment (6 matching bases). The DNA sequence is as follows: TGTGCCAGCAGTTTAGGAGGGGGTCTTCGGTATGGCTACACCTTC. The translation is CASSLGGGLRYGYTF.